The clone carrying this T cell receptor (beta chain) was seen a single time. Its antigen is not identified. The V and J ends lost 6 bases and 2 bases, in that order; junction bases with no gene match: 9. Looked up from germline, CDR1 is SEHNR and CDR2 is FQNEAQ (reference sequence). The CDR3 loop spans 15 amino acids. Researchers ran the PCR with 60 Vbeta and 13 Jbeta primers. In the authors' methods: A later analysis tallied tens of millions of unique TCR beta chains, around 10 million of them shared. Clones were sequenced by immunoSEQ multiplex PCR, and TCRdb holds only the in-frame ones, with some missing. V, J and clone size are those of that table, while D and trimming were read from the DNA. The sample yields roughly 120,000 clones, 77% seen once. Donors consisted of healthy bone marrow donors. This record comes from a study of cytomegalovirus exposure and HLA in healthy donors. Regarding the study as a whole: Reportedly, cytomegalovirus status was diagnosed with high sensitivity and specificity.

The chain uses TRBV7-9 and TRBJ2-7; 8 bases line up with TRBD1. Sequences were obtained from PBMCs. The source of this sequence is a woman aged 40 to 55 in good health and CMV-seropositive. In DNA form, the CDR3 reads TGTGCCAGCAGTCCCAGGACAGGGTTCACCTACGAGCAGTACTTC. This sequence encodes CASSPRTGFTYEQYF.